A selection of T cell receptor beta chains follows, all from one sample in a study of T-cell reconstitution after alpha-beta-depleted transplantation in children. From the PCR reads, TCRdb called clonotypes with MiXCR, one entry per CDR3 protein. The table has about 350,000 distinct CDR3 sequences, under 20% seen once; the top ten hold roughly 40%. Sample: PBMCs, mostly from graft donor cells, taken 360 days after TCRalphabeta/CD19-depleted stem cell transplant. The receptors come from a male patient under 10 years old who had a stem cell transplant for acute lymphoblastic leukemia, so the T cells may come from the graft donor. The CDR3 runs from the conserved cysteine through the conserved F or W. D genes are given only for firm matches. The listing skips clone size in some rows; elsewhere it reads once, few, many or a size class.

J | size | D | V | CDR3 | DNA
TRBJ2-5 | few | - | TRBV7-9 | CASSLYLETQYF | TGTGCCAGCAGCTTATATCTGGAGACCCAGTACTTC
TRBJ2-5 | few | TRBD2 | TRBV3-1 | CASSRTSGSRLVRETQYF | TGTGCCAGCAGCCGGACTAGCGGGAGTAGGTTGGTCAGGGAGACCCAGTACTTC
TRBJ2-7 | - | TRBD2 | TRBV4-3 | CASSQEVGLAIYEQYF | TGCGCCAGCAGCCAAGAGGTGGGACTAGCGATCTACGAGCAGTACTTC
TRBJ2-1 | many | - | TRBV12-5 | CASGLVLKGSGTYNEQFF | TGTGCTAGTGGTTTGGTACTTAAGGGGTCAGGGACCTACAATGAGCAGTTCTTC
TRBJ1-1 | few | - | TRBV12-3/TRBV12-4 | CASALGGNTEAFF | TGTGCCAGCGCCCTCGGGGGTAACACTGAAGCTTTCTTT
TRBJ2-7 | few | - | TRBV7-2 | CASSPRGAEQYF | TGTGCCAGCAGCCCCCGGGGGGCCGAGCAGTACTTC
TRBJ1-3 | once | TRBD1 | TRBV4-1 | CSSSRTGLGTIYF | TGCTCCAGCAGCCGGACAGGGCTAGGAACCATATATTTT
TRBJ2-3 | few | TRBD1 | TRBV12-3/TRBV12-4 | CASSLGYDRTGVADTQYF | TGTGCCAGCAGTTTAGGTTATGATCGGACAGGGGTCGCAGATACGCAGTATTTT
TRBJ2-7 | few | - | TRBV5-1 | CASSPVGRSYEQYF | TGCGCCAGCAGCCCAGTGGGACGGTCCTACGAGCAGTACTTC
TRBJ2-1 | many | TRBD2 | TRBV5-5 | CASSFRLAGVHEQFF | TGTGCCAGCAGCTTTCGCCTAGCGGGAGTCCATGAGCAGTTCTTC
TRBJ2-7 | few | TRBD2 | TRBV28 | CASSLSSGATKTYEQYF | TGTGCCAGCAGTTTATCTAGCGGGGCAACCAAAACCTACGAGCAGTACTTC
TRBJ2-1 | - | TRBD2 | TRBV28 | CASSESGTRNNEQFF | TGTGCCAGCAGCGAATCCGGGACTAGGAACAATGAGCAGTTCTTC
TRBJ2-7 | - | TRBD1 | TRBV18 | CASSSRDRRSYEQYF | TGTGCCAGCTCATCCCGGGACAGGCGATCCTACGAGCAGTACTTC
TRBJ2-1 | - | - | TRBV7-6 | CASSSNTNEQFF | TGTGCCAGCAGCTCGAACACCAATGAGCAGTTCTTC
TRBJ2-3 | few | TRBD2 | TRBV15 | CATSRVLAGGSADTQYF | TGTGCCACCAGCAGAGTGCTAGCGGGAGGGAGCGCAGATACGCAGTATTTT
TRBJ2-7 | - | TRBD1 | TRBV15 | CATSTGQAYEQYF | TGTGCCACCAGCACCGGACAGGCTTACGAGCAGTACTTC
TRBJ1-2 | - | - | TRBV9 | CASSVEGSSGYTF | TGTGCCAGCAGCGTAGAGGGTTCATCTGGCTACACCTTC
TRBJ2-2 | few | - | TRBV20-1 | CSARDLRADTGELFF | TGCAGTGCTAGAGATCTGAGGGCGGACACCGGGGAGCTGTTTTTT
TRBJ2-7 | few | TRBD1 | TRBV4-2 | CASSPLPIKGARIYEQYF | TGTGCCAGCAGCCCCCTCCCGATTAAGGGGGCCAGAATCTACGAGCAGTACTTC
TRBJ2-5 | - | TRBD1 | TRBV7-2 | CASSFPGQGSVTQYF | TGTGCCAGCAGCTTTCCGGGACAGGGGTCCGTGACCCAGTACTTC
TRBJ2-1 | - | TRBD1 | TRBV4-2 | CASSQAAGTGSYNEQFF | TGTGCCAGCAGCCAAGCCGCCGGGACAGGGAGCTACAATGAGCAGTTCTTC
TRBJ2-1 | few | TRBD2 | TRBV11-2 | CASNPGLAVRSSYNEQFF | TGTGCCAGCAACCCGGGACTAGCGGTTAGATCCTCCTACAATGAGCAGTTCTTC
TRBJ2-1 | few | - | TRBV7-8 | CASSLETGGTEQFF | TGTGCCAGCAGCTTAGAGACGGGCGGGACAGAACAGTTCTTC
TRBJ2-1 | - | TRBD2 | TRBV12-3/TRBV12-4 | CASSLGTSGIPEQFF | TGTGCCAGCAGCCTCGGGACTAGCGGGATCCCCGAGCAGTTCTTC
TRBJ2-3 | few | TRBD2 | TRBV5-1 | CASSLPSSGITDTQYF | TGCGCCAGCAGCTTACCATCTAGCGGGATCACAGATACGCAGTATTTT
TRBJ2-1 | once | TRBD2 | TRBV19 | CASSGTSGSPKLEQFF | TGTGCCAGTAGTGGCACTAGCGGTAGTCCTAAGCTTGAGCAGTTCTTC
TRBJ2-1 | - | - | TRBV20-1 | CSAATQGRGYNEQFF | TGCAGTGCCGCTACACAGGGAAGGGGTTACAATGAGCAGTTCTTC
TRBJ1-1 | - | - | TRBV9 | CASSVEPNRGGQAFF | TGTGCCAGCAGCGTAGAGCCCAATAGGGGGGGGCAAGCTTTCTTT
TRBJ1-2 | - | - | TRBV6-1 | CASIRSLGTVYGYTF | TGTGCCAGCATACGTTCTCTCGGGACCGTCTATGGCTACACCTTC
TRBJ2-7 | few | - | TRBV20-1 | CSARYGSVSYEQYF | TGCAGTGCTAGGTACGGAAGTGTCTCCTACGAGCAGTACTTC
TRBJ2-7 | many | TRBD1 | TRBV7-9 | CASRSTGGDVNEQYF | TGTGCCAGCAGGAGTACAGGGGGCGACGTCAACGAGCAGTACTTC
TRBJ2-1 | few | TRBD2 | TRBV7-3 | CASSFSPGLAVYNEQFF | TGTGCCAGCAGCTTCAGCCCGGGACTAGCAGTCTACAATGAGCAGTTCTTC
TRBJ2-1 | many | TRBD2 | TRBV12-3/TRBV12-4 | CASRGGLAGDNEQFF | TGTGCCAGCAGGGGGGGACTAGCGGGAGACAATGAGCAGTTCTTC
TRBJ2-5 | - | - | TRBV5-1 | CASNRGRGETQYF | TGCGCCAGCAACCGAGGGCGAGGGGAGACCCAGTACTTC
TRBJ2-7 | few | - | TRBV12-3/TRBV12-4 | CASSLAAASYEQYF | TGTGCCAGCAGTTTAGCGGCAGCCTCCTACGAGCAGTACTTC
TRBJ2-1 | few | - | TRBV2 | CASSGFYNEQFF | TGTGCCAGCAGTGGGTTCTACAATGAGCAGTTCTTC
TRBJ1-4 | few | - | TRBV20-1 | CSPSATNEKLFF | TGCAGTCCCTCCGCAACTAATGAAAAACTGTTTTTT
TRBJ2-5 | - | - | TRBV10-3 | CAIKGAEETQYF | TGTGCCATCAAAGGGGCGGAAGAGACCCAGTACTTC
TRBJ1-2 | - | TRBD1 | TRBV4-3 | CASSQDRGQGGYGYTF | TGCGCCAGCAGCCAAGATCGGGGACAGGGCGGCTATGGCTACACCTTC
TRBJ1-5 | - | - | TRBV20-1 | CSASRSLSRQPQHF | TGCAGTGCGTCCAGAAGCCTATCAAGGCAGCCCCAGCATTTT
TRBJ1-1 | - | TRBD1 | TRBV6-1 | CASRWGTGNTEAFF | TGTGCCAGCAGGTGGGGGACAGGGAACACTGAAGCTTTCTTT
TRBJ2-2 | few | TRBD2 | TRBV28 | CASSLGRGLAGAGELFF | TGTGCCAGCAGTTTAGGGAGAGGACTAGCGGGAGCCGGGGAGCTGTTTTTT